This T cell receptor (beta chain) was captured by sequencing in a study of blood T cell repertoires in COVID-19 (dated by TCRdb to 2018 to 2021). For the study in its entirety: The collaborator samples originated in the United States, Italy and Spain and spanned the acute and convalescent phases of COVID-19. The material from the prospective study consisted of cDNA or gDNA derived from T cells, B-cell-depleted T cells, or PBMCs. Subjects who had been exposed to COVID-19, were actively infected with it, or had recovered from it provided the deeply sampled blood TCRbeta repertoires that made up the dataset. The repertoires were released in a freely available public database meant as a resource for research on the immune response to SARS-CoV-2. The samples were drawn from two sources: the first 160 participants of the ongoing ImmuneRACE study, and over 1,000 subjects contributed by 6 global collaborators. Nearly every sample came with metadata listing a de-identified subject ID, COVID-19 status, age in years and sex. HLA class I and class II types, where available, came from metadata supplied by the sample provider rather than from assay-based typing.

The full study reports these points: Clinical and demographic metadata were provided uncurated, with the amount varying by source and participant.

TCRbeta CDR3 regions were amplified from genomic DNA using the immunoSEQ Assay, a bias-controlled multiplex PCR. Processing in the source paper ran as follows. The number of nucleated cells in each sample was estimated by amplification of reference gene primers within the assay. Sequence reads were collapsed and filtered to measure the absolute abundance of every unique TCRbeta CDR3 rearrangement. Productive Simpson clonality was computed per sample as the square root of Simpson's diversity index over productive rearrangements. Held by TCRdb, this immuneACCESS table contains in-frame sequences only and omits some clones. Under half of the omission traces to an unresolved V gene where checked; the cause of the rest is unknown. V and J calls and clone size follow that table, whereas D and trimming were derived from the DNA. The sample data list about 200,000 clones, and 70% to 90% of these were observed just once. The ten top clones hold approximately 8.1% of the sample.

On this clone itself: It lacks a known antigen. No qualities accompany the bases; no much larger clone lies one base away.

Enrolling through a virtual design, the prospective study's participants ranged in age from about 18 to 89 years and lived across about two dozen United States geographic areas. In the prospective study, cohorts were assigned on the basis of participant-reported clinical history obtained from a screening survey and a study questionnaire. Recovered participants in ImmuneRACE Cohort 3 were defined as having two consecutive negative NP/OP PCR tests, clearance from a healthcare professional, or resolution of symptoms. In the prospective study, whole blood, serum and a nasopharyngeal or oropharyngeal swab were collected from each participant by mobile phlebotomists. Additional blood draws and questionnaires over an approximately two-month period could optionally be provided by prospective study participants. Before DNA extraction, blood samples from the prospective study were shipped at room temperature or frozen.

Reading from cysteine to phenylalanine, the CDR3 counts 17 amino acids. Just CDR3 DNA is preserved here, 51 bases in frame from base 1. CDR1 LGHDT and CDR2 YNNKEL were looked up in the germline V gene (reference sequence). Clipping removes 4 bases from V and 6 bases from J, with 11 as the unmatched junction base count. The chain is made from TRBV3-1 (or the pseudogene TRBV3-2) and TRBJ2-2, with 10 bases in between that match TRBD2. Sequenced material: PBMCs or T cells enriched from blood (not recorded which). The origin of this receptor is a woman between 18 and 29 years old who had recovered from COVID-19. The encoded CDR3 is CASSPHHPLAGAGELFF. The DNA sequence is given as TGTGCCAGCAGCCCACACCACCCCCTAGCGGGGGCCGGGGAGCTGTTTTTT.